These 5 T cell receptor beta chains were sequenced from one sample in a study of cytomegalovirus exposure and HLA in healthy donors (dated by TCRdb to about 2017). The method was the immunoSEQ multiplex PCR assay. The multiplex PCR relied on a mix of 60 forward primers for TCR Vbeta segments and 13 reverse primers for TCR Jbeta segments. Drawn from immuneACCESS, this table holds only the in-frame rearrangements with V and J called that TCRdb kept. Clones are partly lost; checked studies trace under half to an unresolved V gene and leave the rest unexplained. This sample is represented by fewer than 200,000 clones; around 79% of them were singletons. About 0.93% of the sample is in the top ten clones. Source material: PBMCs. The source is a woman between 45 and 65 years old in good health and CMV-seropositive.

This sequence joins TRBV29-1 and TRBJ2-3, with a weak D call TRBD1 (6 bases). Trimming stripped 7 bases from V and 2 bases from J, with 13 bases between. Germline CDR1 SQVTM, CDR2 ANQGSEA. This CDR3 region has 13 residues. CDR3 DNA sequence: TGCAGCGCAGCACAGGGAAACACAGATACGCAGTATTTT. As protein: CSAAQGNTDTQYF.

This clone was counted once. In nucleotides, the CDR3 is TGTGCCAGCAGCCTCTCAAACCAGGGTATCGCAGATACGCAGTATTTT. It encodes CASSLSNQGIADTQYF. The V and J genes are TRBV4-2 and TRBJ2-3, with D perhaps matching TRBD1 (5 bases). The CDR3 consists of 16 residues. In germline, CDR1 is LGHNA, CDR2 YNFKEQ. Trimming shortened V by 4 bases and J by 4 bases, and 18 bases separated the two germline ends.

V gene TRBV20-1 combines with J gene TRBJ1-1; 10 bases are a match to TRBD1. Per germline, CDR1 DFQATT and CDR2 SNEGSKA (reference sequence). V gave up 2 bases and J gave up 14 bases; unmatched junction bases: 5. The CDR3 sequence is 11 residues long. This CDR3 reads CSARLDRGGFF. CDR3 DNA sequence: TGCAGTGCTAGACTGGACAGGGGGGGATTCTTT.

The chain uses TRBV6-1 and TRBJ2-3; no definite D call. The germline V gene encodes CDR1 MNHNS and CDR2 SASEGT. Trimming pared 2 bases from V and 8 bases from J, leaving 8 bases between. This CDR3 has 12 residues. Here the CDR3 DNA reads TGTGCCAGCAGTGAAATGGCAGGTACGCAGTATTTT. It specifies CASSEMAGTQYF.

The chain couples TRBV10-3 to TRBJ2-3; weak D call: TRBD2 (5 bases). Germline CDR1 ENHRY, CDR2 SYGVKD. CDR3 length equals 14 residues. V lost 3 bases and J 1 base, leaving 8 bases between the germline ends. The CDR3 reads CAISDSGGTDTQYF. Here the CDR3 DNA reads TGTGCCATCAGTGACAGCGGTGGCACAGATACGCAGTATTTT.